This T cell receptor (beta chain) was identified during a study of cytotoxic CD8 clonotypes in ibrutinib-treated CLL. Profiling relied on immunoSEQ multiplex PCR, and the TCRdb table lists in-frame clones only, not all of them. This table has some 130,000 clones, roughly 80% appearing once. Germline CDR1 reads SGHVS; CDR2 reads FQNEAQ. This CDR3 spans 14 amino acids. Trimming at V came to 8 bases and at J to 8 bases, leaving 11 bases not matched to a gene. This receptor was taken from a human donor with chronic lymphocytic leukemia. The V call is TRBV7-8, the J call TRBJ2-3, with TRBD2 identical over 9 bases. This specimen consisted of PBMCs, obtained after 24 months of ibrutinib treatment. CDR3 in DNA: TGTGCCAGCGGTAGCGGGGGCCCGGCGGGTACGCAGTATTTT. As protein: CASGSGGPAGTQYF.